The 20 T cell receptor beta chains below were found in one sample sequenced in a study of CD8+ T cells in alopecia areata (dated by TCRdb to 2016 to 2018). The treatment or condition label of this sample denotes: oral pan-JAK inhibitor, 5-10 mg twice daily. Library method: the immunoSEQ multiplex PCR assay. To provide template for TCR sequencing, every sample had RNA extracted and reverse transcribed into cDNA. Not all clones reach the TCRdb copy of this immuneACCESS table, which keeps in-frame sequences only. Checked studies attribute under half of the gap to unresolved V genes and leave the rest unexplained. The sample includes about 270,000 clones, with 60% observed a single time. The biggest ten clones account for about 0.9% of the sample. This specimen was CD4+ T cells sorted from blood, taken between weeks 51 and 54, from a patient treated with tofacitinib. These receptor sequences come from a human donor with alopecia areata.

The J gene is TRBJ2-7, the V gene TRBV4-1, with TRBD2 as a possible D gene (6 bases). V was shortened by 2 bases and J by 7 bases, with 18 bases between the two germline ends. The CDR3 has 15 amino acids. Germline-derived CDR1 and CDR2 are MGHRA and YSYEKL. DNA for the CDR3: TGCGCCAGCAGCCAACCATCGGCCGCGGGAAGGGAGCAGTACTTC. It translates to CASSQPSAAGREQYF.

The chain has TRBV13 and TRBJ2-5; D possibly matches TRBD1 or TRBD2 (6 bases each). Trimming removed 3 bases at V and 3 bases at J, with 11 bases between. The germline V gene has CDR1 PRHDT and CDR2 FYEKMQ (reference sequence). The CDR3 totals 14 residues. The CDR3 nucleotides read TGTGCCAGCAGCTTGGGGGGCCGGGAAGAGACCCAGTACTTC. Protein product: CASSLGGREETQYF.

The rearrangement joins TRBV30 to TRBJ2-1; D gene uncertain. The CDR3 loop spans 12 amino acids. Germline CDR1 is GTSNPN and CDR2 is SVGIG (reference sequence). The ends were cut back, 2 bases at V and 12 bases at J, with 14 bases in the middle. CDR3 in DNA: TGTGCCTGGAGTCCCTCAGATCCCTGGCAGTTCTTC. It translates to CAWSPSDPWQFF. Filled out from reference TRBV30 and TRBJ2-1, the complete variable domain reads SQTIHQWPATLVQPVGSPLSLECTVEGTSNPNLYWYRQAAGRGLQLLFYSVGIGQISSEVPQNLSASRPQDRQFILSSKKLLLSDSGFYLCAWSPSDPWQFFGPGTRLTVL.

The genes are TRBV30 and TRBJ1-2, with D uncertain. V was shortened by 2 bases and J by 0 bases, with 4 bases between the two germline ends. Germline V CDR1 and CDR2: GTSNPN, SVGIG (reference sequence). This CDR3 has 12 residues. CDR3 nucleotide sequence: TGTGCCTGGAGTACAGCTAACTATGGCTACACCTTC. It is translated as CAWSTANYGYTF.

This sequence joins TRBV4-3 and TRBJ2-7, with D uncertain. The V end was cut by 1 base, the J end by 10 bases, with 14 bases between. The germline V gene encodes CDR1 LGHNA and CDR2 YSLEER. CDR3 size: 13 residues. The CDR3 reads CASSQGGYGSQYF. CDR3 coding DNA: TGCGCCAGCAGCCAAGGAGGCTATGGGTCCCAGTACTTC.

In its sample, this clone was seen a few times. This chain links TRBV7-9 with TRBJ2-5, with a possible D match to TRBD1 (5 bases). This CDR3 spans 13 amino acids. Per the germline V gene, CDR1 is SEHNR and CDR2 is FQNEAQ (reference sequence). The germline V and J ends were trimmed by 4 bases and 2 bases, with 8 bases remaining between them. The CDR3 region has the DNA TGTGCCAGCAGCTGGGGCAGACAAGAGACCCAGTACTTC. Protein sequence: CASSWGRQETQYF.

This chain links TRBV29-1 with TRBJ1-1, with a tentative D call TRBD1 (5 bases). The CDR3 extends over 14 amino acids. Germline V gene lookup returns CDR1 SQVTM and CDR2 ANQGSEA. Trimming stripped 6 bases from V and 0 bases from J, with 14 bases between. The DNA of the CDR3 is TGCAGCGTAACCCAGGACAATATGAACACTGAAGCTTTCTTT. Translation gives CSVTQDNMNTEAFF. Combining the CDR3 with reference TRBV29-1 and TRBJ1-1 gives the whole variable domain SAVISQKPSRDICQRGTSLTIQCQVDSQVTMMFWYRQQPGQSLTLIATANQGSEATYESGFVIDKFPISRPNLTFSTLTVSNMSPEDSSIYLCSVTQDNMNTEAFFGQGTRLTVV.

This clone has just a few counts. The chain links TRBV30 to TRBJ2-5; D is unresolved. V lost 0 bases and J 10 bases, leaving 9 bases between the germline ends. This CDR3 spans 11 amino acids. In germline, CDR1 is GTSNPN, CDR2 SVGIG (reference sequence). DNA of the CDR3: TGTGCCTGGAGTGTACTCCAGGACCAGTACTTC. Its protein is CAWSVLQDQYF.

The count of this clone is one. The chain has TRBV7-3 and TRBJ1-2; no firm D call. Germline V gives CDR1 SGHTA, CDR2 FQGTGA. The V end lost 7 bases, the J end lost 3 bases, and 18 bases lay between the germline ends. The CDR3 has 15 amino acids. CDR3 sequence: CASTLKDQIDYGYTF. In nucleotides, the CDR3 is TGTGCCAGCACTCTCAAAGACCAAATCGACTATGGCTACACCTTC.

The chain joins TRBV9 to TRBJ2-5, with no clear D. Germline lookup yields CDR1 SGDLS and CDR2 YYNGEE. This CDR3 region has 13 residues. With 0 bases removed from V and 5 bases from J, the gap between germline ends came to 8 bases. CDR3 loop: CASSVEAWETQYF. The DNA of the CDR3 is TGTGCCAGCAGCGTAGAGGCGTGGGAGACCCAGTACTTC.

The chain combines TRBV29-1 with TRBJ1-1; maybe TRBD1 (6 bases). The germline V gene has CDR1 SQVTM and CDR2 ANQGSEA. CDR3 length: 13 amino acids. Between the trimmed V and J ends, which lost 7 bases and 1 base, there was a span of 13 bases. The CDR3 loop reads CSGSDRTNTEAFF. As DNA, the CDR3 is TGCAGCGGCTCCGACAGGACGAACACTGAAGCTTTCTTT.

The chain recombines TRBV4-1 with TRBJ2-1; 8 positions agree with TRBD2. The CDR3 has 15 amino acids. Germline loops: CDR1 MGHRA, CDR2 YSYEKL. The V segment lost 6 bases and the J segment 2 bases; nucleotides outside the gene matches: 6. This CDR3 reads CASSQSGGAYNEQFF. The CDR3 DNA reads TGCGCCAGCAGTCAGAGCGGGGGAGCCTACAATGAGCAGTTCTTC.

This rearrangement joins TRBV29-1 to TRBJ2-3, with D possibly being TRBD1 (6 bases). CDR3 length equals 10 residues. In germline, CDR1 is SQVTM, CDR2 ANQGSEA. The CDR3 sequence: CTTGPDTQYF. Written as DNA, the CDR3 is TGCACCACAGGGCCAGATACGCAGTATTTT.

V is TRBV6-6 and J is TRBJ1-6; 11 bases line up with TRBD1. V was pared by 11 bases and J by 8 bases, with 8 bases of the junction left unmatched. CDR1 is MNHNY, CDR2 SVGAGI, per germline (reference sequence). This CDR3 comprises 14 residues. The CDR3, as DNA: TGTGCCGGACAGGGGGCGGGAAGGGATTCACCCCTCCACTTT. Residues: CAGQGAGRDSPLHF.

The CDR3 DNA reads as TGTGCCAGCAGCTTAGAAGGCACCGGGGAGCTGTTTTTT. Amino acids: CASSLEGTGELFF. The chain recombines TRBV7-9 with TRBJ2-2; D is unresolved. The V end lost 1 base, the J end lost 4 bases, and 4 bases lay between the germline ends. Looked up from germline, CDR1 is SEHNR and CDR2 is FQNEAQ (reference sequence). The CDR3 totals 13 residues.

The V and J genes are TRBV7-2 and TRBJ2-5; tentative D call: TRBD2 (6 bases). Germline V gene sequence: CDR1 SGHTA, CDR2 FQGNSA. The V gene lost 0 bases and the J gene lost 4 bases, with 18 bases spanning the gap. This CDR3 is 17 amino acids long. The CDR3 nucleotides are TGTGCCAGCAGCTTAGCGTCCAGCGGGTCGAGGGGAGAGACCCAGTACTTC. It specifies CASSLASSGSRGETQYF.

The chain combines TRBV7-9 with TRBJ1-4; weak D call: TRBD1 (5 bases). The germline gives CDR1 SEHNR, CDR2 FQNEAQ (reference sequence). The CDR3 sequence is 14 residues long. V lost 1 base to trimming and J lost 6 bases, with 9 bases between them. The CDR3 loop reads CASSLVGQDEKLFF. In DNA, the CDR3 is TGTGCCAGCAGCTTAGTGGGGCAGGATGAAAAACTGTTTTTT.

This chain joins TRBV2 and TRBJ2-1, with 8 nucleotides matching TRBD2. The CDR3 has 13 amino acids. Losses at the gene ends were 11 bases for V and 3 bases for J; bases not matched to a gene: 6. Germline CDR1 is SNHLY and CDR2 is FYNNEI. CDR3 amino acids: CAVGGGYYNEQFF. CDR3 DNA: TGTGCCGTGGGCGGGGGGTACTACAATGAGCAGTTCTTC. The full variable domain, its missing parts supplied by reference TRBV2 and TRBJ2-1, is EPEVTQTPSHQVTQMGQEVILRCVPISNHLYFYWYRQILGQKVEFLVSFYNNEISEKSEIFDDQFSVERPDGSNFTLKIRSTKLEDSAMYFCAVGGGYYNEQFFGPGTRLTVL.

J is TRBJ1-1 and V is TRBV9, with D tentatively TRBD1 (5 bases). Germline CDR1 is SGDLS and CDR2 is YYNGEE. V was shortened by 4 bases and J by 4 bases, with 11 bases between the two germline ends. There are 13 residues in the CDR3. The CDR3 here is CASSRDGFTEAFF. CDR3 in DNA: TGTGCCAGCAGCCGGGACGGCTTCACTGAAGCTTTCTTT.

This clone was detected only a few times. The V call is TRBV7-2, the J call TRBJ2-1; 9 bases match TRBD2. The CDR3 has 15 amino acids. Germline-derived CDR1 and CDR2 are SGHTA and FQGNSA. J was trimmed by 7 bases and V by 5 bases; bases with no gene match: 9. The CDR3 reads CASSHSSGERNEQFF. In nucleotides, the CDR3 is TGTGCCAGCAGCCATTCTAGCGGGGAGCGGAATGAGCAGTTCTTC.